Listed below are T cell receptor beta chains from one sample, sequenced in a study of T-cell reconstitution after alpha-beta-depleted transplantation in children. TCRdb itself ran the PCR reads through MiXCR, one entry per CDR3 protein. Of 490,000 or so distinct CDR3 sequences in the sample, approximately 12% are singletons; the top ten hold about 5.6%. The source material was PBMCs from the stem cell graft donor, sampled from the stem cell graft. The receptors come from a human donor who donated a stem cell graft to a child with combined immunodeficiency. CDR3s include the opening cysteine and the closing phenylalanine or tryptophan. A D gene is named only where the DNA matches it firmly. Rows may omit the clone size; those that give it use once, few, many or a size class.

cdr3_aa,cdr3_nt,j_call,clone_size,d_call,v_call
CASTTGSTGETQYF,TGTGCCAGCACTACGGGGTCCACTGGAGAGACCCAGTACTTC,TRBJ2-5,NA,NA,TRBV12-3/TRBV12-4
CASLYRENTEAFF,TGTGCCTCCCTGTACCGCGAGAACACTGAAGCTTTCTTT,TRBJ1-1,few,NA,TRBV30
CASSRLVVQETQYF,TGTGCCAGCAGCCGACTAGTTGTACAAGAGACCCAGTACTTC,TRBJ2-5,few,NA,TRBV3-1
CASTKGLAEAGELFF,TGTGCCAGCACGAAAGGACTAGCGGAGGCCGGGGAGCTGTTTTTT,TRBJ2-2,NA,TRBD2,TRBV7-9
CASIMGGRGGEQFF,TGTGCCAGCATCATGGGGGGCAGGGGTGGTGAGCAGTTCTTC,TRBJ2-1,NA,NA,TRBV28
CASSPRTSITSGNTIYF,TGTGCCAGCAGTCCCAGGACCTCAATTACCTCTGGAAACACCATATATTTT,TRBJ1-3,NA,NA,TRBV12-3/TRBV12-4
CAISESISRANQNTEAFF,TGTGCCATCAGTGAGTCGATATCCAGGGCCAACCAGAACACTGAAGCTTTCTTT,TRBJ1-1,many,NA,TRBV10-3
CASSLAPMSSYNEQFF,TGTGCCAGCAGTTTAGCGCCCATGAGCTCCTACAATGAGCAGTTCTTC,TRBJ2-1,few,NA,TRBV12-3/TRBV12-4
CASSRLGRGPYNEQFF,TGTGCCAGCAGCCGCCTCGGCAGGGGGCCTTACAATGAGCAGTTCTTC,TRBJ2-1,many,TRBD1,TRBV5-8
CASSFFPLTGQAGELFF,TGTGCCAGCAGCTTCTTTCCCCTGACGGGACAGGCCGGGGAGCTGTTTTTT,TRBJ2-2,many,TRBD1,TRBV7-2